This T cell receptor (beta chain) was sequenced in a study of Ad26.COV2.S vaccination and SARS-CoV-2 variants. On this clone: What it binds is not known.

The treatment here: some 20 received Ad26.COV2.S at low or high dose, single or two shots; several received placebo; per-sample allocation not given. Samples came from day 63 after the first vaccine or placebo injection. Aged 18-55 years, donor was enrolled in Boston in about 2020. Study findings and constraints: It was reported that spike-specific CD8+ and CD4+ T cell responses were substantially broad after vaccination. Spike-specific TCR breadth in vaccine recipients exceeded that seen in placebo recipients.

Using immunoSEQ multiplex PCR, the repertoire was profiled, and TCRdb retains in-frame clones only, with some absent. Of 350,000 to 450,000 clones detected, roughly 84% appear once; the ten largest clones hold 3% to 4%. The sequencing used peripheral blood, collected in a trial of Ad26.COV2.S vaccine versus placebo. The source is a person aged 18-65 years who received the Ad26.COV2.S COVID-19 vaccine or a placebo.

CDR3 sequence: CASSGQHYGYTF. The DNA of the CDR3 is TGTGCCAGCAGCGGACAGCACTATGGCTACACCTTC. This chain links TRBV11-2 with TRBJ1-2, with D perhaps matching TRBD1 (6 bases). Trimming pared 5 bases from V and 3 bases from J, leaving 7 bases between. This CDR3 comprises 12 residues. Germline CDR1 and CDR2: SGHAT and FQNNGV.